A selection of T cell receptor beta chains follows, all from one sample in a study of CD8+CD57+ T cells in acquired aplastic anemia. In TCRdb, the reads were re-called with MiXCR into one record per CDR3 protein. The sample lists some 200,000 distinct CDR3 sequences, less than 50% occurring once. The source material was sorted CD4+, CD8+, or CD8+CD57+ T cells (not recorded which) from PBMCs. All receptors come from a human donor with aplastic anemia. Each CDR3 is given with its conserved first and last residue. A D gene is named only where the DNA matches it firmly. The listing skips clone size in some rows; elsewhere it reads once, few, many or a size class.

v_call: TRBV2; d_call: TRBD2; j_call: TRBJ2-7; cdr3_length: 14; clone_size: -; cdr3_nt: TGTGCCAGCAGGGGACTAGCGGCGACCTACGAGCAGTACTTC; cdr3_aa: CASRGLAATYEQYF
v_call: TRBV24-1; d_call: TRBD2; j_call: TRBJ2-1; cdr3_length: 17; clone_size: once; cdr3_nt: TGTGCCACCAGTGCTAGCGGGGGGTCCCGAGATTACAATGAGCAGTTCTTC; cdr3_aa: CATSASGGSRDYNEQFF
v_call: TRBV5-1; d_call: TRBD1; j_call: TRBJ1-4; cdr3_length: 14; clone_size: many; cdr3_nt: TGCGCCAGCAGCTACGGACAGGGGAATGAAAAACTGTTTTTT; cdr3_aa: CASSYGQGNEKLFF
v_call: TRBV5-1; d_call: -; j_call: TRBJ1-1; cdr3_length: 18; clone_size: -; cdr3_nt: TGCGCCAGCAGCTTGGATTCGGACAGACCGACACTGAACACTGAAGCTTTCTTT; cdr3_aa: CASSLDSDRPTLNTEAFF
v_call: TRBV4-1; d_call: -; j_call: TRBJ1-4; cdr3_length: 16; clone_size: many; cdr3_nt: TGCGCCAGCAGCCAAGATCTGTCAGTTACTAATGAAAAACTGTTTTTT; cdr3_aa: CASSQDLSVTNEKLFF
v_call: TRBV20-1; d_call: -; j_call: TRBJ1-3; cdr3_length: 12; clone_size: many; cdr3_nt: TGCAGTGCTAGGGAGACTGGAAACACCATATATTTT; cdr3_aa: CSARETGNTIYF
v_call: TRBV7-9; d_call: -; j_call: TRBJ2-7; cdr3_length: 12; clone_size: many; cdr3_nt: TGTGCCAGCAGCTTAGGAGGGGGCGAGCAGTACTTC; cdr3_aa: CASSLGGGEQYF
v_call: TRBV20-1; d_call: -; j_call: TRBJ1-1; cdr3_length: 13; clone_size: once; cdr3_nt: TGCAGTGCTAGAGATCCAGTGAGGGGTGAAGCTTTCTTT; cdr3_aa: CSARDPVRGEAFF
v_call: TRBV7-3; d_call: -; j_call: TRBJ1-5; cdr3_length: 14; clone_size: many; cdr3_nt: TGTGCCCGCTTTAGGACAGTGAACAATCAGCCCCAGCATTTT; cdr3_aa: CARFRTVNNQPQHF
v_call: TRBV14; d_call: -; j_call: TRBJ2-3; cdr3_length: 13; clone_size: many; cdr3_nt: TGTGCCAGCAGCCACATAGAGGGTATTTTGCCGTATTTT; cdr3_aa: CASSHIEGILPYF
v_call: TRBV9; d_call: -; j_call: TRBJ2-5; cdr3_length: 13; clone_size: few; cdr3_nt: TGTGCCAGCAGCGGAACCGGCCAAGAGACCCAGTACTTC; cdr3_aa: CASSGTGQETQYF
v_call: TRBV29-1; d_call: -; j_call: TRBJ1-1; cdr3_length: 13; clone_size: few; cdr3_nt: TGCAGCGTTGATGGGGATCTGAACACTGAAGCTTTCTTT; cdr3_aa: CSVDGDLNTEAFF
v_call: TRBV24-1; d_call: TRBD1; j_call: TRBJ1-5; cdr3_length: 14; clone_size: many; cdr3_nt: TGTGCCACCAGTGTTCAGGGGGTAGACCAGCCCCAGCATTTT; cdr3_aa: CATSVQGVDQPQHF
v_call: TRBV2; d_call: TRBD1; j_call: TRBJ2-3; cdr3_length: 14; clone_size: many; cdr3_nt: TGTGCTAGAGACACACGGACAGGGTCAGATACGCAGTATTTT; cdr3_aa: CARDTRTGSDTQYF
v_call: TRBV4-1; d_call: -; j_call: TRBJ2-2; cdr3_length: 16; clone_size: -; cdr3_nt: TGCGCCAGCAGCCAAGTTGACGGGAATCGTGCCGGGGAGCTGTTTTTT; cdr3_aa: CASSQVDGNRAGELFF
v_call: TRBV20-1; d_call: -; j_call: TRBJ2-5; cdr3_length: 15; clone_size: -; cdr3_nt: TGCAGTGCTAGAGATGGGCGGGCGAACCAAGAGACCCAGTACTTC; cdr3_aa: CSARDGRANQETQYF
v_call: TRBV11-1; d_call: TRBD1; j_call: TRBJ2-7; cdr3_length: 17; clone_size: once; cdr3_nt: TGTGCCAGCAGCTTGTACCCCGGGACAGAGATCTCCTACGAGCAGTACTTC; cdr3_aa: CASSLYPGTEISYEQYF
v_call: TRBV20-1; d_call: TRBD1; j_call: TRBJ1-2; cdr3_length: 14; clone_size: few; cdr3_nt: TGCAGTGCTAGAGGGGGACAGGGACGGGGCGGCTACACCTTC; cdr3_aa: CSARGGQGRGGYTF
v_call: TRBV10-2; d_call: TRBD1; j_call: TRBJ2-7; cdr3_length: 13; clone_size: -; cdr3_nt: TGCGCCAGCAGGGGGACAGGGATCTTATGGCAGTACTTC; cdr3_aa: CASRGTGILWQYF
v_call: TRBV6-4; d_call: -; j_call: TRBJ1-5; cdr3_length: 13; clone_size: once; cdr3_nt: TGTGCCAGCAGTACCAATAGCAATCAGCCCCAGCATTTT; cdr3_aa: CASSTNSNQPQHF
v_call: TRBV19; d_call: -; j_call: TRBJ1-6; cdr3_length: 14; clone_size: few; cdr3_nt: TGTGCCAGTGGTTCGGGACGCTTTAATTCACCCCTCCACTTT; cdr3_aa: CASGSGRFNSPLHF
v_call: TRBV5-6; d_call: TRBD1; j_call: TRBJ1-2; cdr3_length: 16; clone_size: -; cdr3_nt: TGTGCCAGCAGCTTGGAACAGGGGAGTCAATCCTATGGCTACACCTTC; cdr3_aa: CASSLEQGSQSYGYTF